The entry that follows covers one T cell receptor (beta chain) sequence. The antigen is unknown. From germline, CDR1 is SGHDN and CDR2 FVKESK. V lost 3 bases, J lost 9 bases, and 16 bases stayed unmatched. The CDR3 runs 18 residues. The source of the sample is a study of STAT5B mutations in CD4+ large granular lymphocyte leukemia. Study context: The CDR3 'QG' motif was associated with a particular HLA allele among healthy donors. Regarding the study as a whole: Without HLA matching, higher CD4+ than CD8+ T-LGLL clonality could reflect small sample size.

Sequencing used immunoSEQ multiplex PCR; TCRdb keeps in-frame clones, though not all of them. This table holds roughly 36,000 clones, about 87% found once. This TCR was recovered from a human donor in good health. The source material was CD4+ T cells from blood buffy coats. V gene TRBV14 combines with J gene TRBJ2-1; 11 nucleotides line up with TRBD2. CDR3 protein: CASSHPPTSGDGSFEQFF. In DNA form, the CDR3 reads TGTGCCAGCAGCCACCCACCGACTAGCGGGGACGGCTCCTTTGAGCAGTTCTTC.